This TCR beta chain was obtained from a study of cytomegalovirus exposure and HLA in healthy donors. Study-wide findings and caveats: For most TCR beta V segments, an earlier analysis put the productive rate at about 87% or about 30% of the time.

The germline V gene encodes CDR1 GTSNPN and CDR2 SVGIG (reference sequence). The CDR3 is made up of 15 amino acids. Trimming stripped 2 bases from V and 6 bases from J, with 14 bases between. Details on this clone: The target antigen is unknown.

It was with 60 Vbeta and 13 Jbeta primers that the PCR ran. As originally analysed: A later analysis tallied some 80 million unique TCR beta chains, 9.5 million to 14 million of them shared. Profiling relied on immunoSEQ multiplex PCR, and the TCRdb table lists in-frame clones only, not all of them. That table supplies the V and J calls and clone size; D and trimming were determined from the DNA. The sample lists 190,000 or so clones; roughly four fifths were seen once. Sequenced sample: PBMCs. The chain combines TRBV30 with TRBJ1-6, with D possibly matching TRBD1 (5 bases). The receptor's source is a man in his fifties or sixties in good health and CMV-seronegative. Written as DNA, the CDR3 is TGTGCCTGGAGTAAAGGGGATCTGACTAATTCACCCCTCCACTTT. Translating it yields CAWSKGDLTNSPLHF.